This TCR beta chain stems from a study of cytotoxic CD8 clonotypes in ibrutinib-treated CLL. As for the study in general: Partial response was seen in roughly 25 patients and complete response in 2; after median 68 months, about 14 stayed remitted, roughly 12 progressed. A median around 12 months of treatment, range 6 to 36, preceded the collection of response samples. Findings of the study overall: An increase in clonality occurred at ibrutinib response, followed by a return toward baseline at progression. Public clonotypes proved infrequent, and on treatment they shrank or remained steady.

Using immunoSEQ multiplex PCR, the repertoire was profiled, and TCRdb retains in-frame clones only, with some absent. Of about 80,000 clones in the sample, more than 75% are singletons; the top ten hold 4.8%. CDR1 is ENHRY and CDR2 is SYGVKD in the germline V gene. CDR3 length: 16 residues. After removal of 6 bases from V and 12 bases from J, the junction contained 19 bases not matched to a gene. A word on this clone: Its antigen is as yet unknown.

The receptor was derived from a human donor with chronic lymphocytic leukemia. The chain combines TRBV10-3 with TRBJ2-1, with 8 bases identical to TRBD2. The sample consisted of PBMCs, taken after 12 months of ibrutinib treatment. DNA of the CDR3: TGTGCCATCAGGAATTCCCCCCCGGGGGGGCCCGAGCGGCAGTTCTTC. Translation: CAIRNSPPGGPERQFF.